This T cell receptor (beta chain) was obtained from a study of blood T cell repertoires in COVID-19. The V end lost 0 bases, the J end lost 1 base, and 10 bases lay between the germline ends. CDR1 MNHEY and CDR2 SVGAGI come from the germline V gene. The CDR3 consists of 16 residues. TCRdb's table, derived via immunoSEQ multiplex PCR, lists solely in-frame clones and lacks some. The sample has about 240,000 clones; roughly 91% are singletons. The sequenced sample was PBMCs or T cells enriched from blood (not recorded which). The TCR comes from a young woman who had recovered from COVID-19. The chain has TRBV6-5 and TRBJ2-1, with D perhaps matching TRBD2 (5 bases). The CDR3 region has the DNA TGTGCCAGCAGTTACTCCGGGGTATTATCCTACAATGAGCAGTTCTTC. This translates into CASSYSGVLSYNEQFF.